The present TCR beta chain was sequenced within a study of molecular identifiers for immune sequencing clone quantification. Findings and caveats of the study: Clonotypes surpassing 20 RNA copies contained over 98% of effector molecules, versus under 1% in naive cells.

The CDR3 totals 17 residues. Germline CDR1 and CDR2: LGHNA and YSLEER. Losses at the gene ends were 0 bases for V and 0 bases for J; bases not matched to a gene: 6. This clonotype was detected a few times. The target antigen is unknown. Sorted inputs of about 18,000 to 1,100,000 cells, with 10%, 30% or 50% RNA, yielded naive CD8 libraries. Naive CD8 T cell sorting was performed on the CD8+CD4-CCR7+CD45RA+ phenotype. TCRdb passed the PCR reads through MiXCR, listing each CDR3 protein once. The table includes under 100,000 distinct CDR3 sequences, around 27% detected once. The chain joins TRBV4-3 to TRBJ1-2, with 8 bases that match TRBD1. This TCR was sampled from a human donor in good health. Some libraries in this study had Jurkat cell RNA spiked in. Sequenced sample: naive CD8+ T cells from blood, with Jurkat cell RNA spiked in. Subset: FACS-sorted CD8+CD4-CCR7+CD45RA+ naive T cells. The CDR3 nucleotides read TGCGCCAGCAGCCAAGATCGGACAGGGAGGACTAACTATGGCTACACCTTC. It is translated as CASSQDRTGRTNYGYTF.